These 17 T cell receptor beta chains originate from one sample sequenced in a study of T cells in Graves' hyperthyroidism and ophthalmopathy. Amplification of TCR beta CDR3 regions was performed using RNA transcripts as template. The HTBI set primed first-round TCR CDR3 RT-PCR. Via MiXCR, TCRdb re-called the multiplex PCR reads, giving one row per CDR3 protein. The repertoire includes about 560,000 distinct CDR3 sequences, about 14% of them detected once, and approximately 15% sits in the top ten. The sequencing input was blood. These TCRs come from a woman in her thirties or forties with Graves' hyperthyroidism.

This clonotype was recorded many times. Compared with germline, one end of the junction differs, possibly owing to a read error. Here the CDR3 DNA reads TGTGCCAGCAGTATAGCGGTTCAAGAGACCCAGTACTTC. This codes for CASSIAVQETQYF. V and J are TRBV12-3 or TRBV12-4 and TRBJ2-5, with TRBD2 as a possible D gene (6 bases). This CDR3 is built from 13 residues.

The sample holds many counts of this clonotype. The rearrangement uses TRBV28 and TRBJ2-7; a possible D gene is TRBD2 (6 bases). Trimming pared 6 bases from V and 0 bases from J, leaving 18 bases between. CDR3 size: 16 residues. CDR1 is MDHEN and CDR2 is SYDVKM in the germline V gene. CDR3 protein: CASSPVSSGHSYEQYF. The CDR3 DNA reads TGTGCCAGCAGCCCCGTATCGAGCGGGCACTCCTACGAGCAGTACTTC.

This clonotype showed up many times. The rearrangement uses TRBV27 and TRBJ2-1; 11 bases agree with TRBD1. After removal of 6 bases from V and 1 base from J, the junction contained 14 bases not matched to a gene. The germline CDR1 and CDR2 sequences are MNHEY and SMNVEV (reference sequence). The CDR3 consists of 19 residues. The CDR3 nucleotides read TGTGCCAGCAGCCTACGTCCCGGGACAGGGGGTCCATCCTACAATGAGCAGTTCTTC. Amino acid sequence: CASSLRPGTGGPSYNEQFF.

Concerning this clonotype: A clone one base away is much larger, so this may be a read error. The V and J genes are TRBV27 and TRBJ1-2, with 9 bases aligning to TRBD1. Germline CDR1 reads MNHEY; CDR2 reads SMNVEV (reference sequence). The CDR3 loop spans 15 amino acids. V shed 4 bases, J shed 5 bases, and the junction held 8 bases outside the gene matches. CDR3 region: CASSSSQGAGYGYTF. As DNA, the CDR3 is TGTGCCAGCAGTTCATCACAGGGGGCAGGGTATGGCTACACCTTC.

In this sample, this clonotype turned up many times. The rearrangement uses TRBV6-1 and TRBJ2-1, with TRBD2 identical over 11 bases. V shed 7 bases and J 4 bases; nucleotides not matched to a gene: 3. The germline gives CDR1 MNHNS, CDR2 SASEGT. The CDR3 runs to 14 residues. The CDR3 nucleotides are TGTGCCAGCACCTTAGCGGGAGGGTACAATGAGCAGTTCTTC. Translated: CASTLAGGYNEQFF.

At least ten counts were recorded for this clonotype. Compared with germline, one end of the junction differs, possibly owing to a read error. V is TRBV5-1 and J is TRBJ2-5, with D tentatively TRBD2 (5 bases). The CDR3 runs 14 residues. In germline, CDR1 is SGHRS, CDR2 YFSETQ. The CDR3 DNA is TGTGCCAGCAGTCCGTCGGGGTCACAAGAGACCCAGTACTTC. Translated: CASSPSGSQETQYF. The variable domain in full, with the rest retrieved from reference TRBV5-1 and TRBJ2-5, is KAGVTQTPRYLIKTRGQQVTLSCSPISGHRSVSWYQQTPGQGLQFLFEYFSETQRNKGNFPGRFSGRQFSNSRSEMNVSTLELGDSALYLCASSPSGSQETQYFGPGTRLLVL.

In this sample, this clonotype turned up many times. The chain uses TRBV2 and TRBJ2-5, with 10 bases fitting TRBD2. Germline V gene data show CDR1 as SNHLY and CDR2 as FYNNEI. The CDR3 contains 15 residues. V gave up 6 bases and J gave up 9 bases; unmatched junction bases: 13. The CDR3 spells CASSPAGGPYEAQYF. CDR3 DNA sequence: TGTGCCAGCAGCCCAGCGGGAGGGCCTTATGAAGCCCAGTACTTC.

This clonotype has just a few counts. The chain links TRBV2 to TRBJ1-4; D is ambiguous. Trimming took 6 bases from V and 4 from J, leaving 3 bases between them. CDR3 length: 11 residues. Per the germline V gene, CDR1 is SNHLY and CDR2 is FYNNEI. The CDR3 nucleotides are TGTGCCAGCAGGATTAATGAAAAACTGTTTTTT. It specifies CASRINEKLFF.

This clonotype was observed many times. CDR3 sequence reads: CASSSTSSRGNQPQHF. The DNA of the CDR3 is TGTGCCAGCAGTTCAACGTCCTCCCGGGGGAATCAGCCCCAGCATTTT. The chain links TRBV6-1 to TRBJ1-5, with TRBD1 as a possible D gene (5 bases). Germline values: CDR1 MNHNS, CDR2 SASEGT. V was cut by 5 bases and J by 4 bases, with 18 bases left in between. This CDR3 region has 16 residues.

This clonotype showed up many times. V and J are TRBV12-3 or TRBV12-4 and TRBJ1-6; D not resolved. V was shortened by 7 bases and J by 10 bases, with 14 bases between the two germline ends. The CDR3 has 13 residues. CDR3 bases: TGTGCCAGCACCCTGGGAGGCCGGTCACCCCTCCACTTT. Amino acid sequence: CASTLGGRSPLHF.

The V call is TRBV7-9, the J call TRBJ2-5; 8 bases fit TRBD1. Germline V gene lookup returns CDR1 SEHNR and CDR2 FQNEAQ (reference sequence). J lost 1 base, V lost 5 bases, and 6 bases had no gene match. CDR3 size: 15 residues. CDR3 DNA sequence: TGTGCCAGCAGCCCCTTACAGGGGGGCCAAGAGACCCAGTACTTC. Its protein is CASSPLQGGQETQYF.

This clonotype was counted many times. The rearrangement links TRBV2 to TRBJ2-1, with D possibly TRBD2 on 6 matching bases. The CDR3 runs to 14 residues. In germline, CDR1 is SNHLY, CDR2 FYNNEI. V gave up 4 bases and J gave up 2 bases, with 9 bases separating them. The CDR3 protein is CASSGRDAYNEQFF. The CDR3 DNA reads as TGTGCCAGCAGTGGGCGGGACGCCTACAATGAGCAGTTCTTC.

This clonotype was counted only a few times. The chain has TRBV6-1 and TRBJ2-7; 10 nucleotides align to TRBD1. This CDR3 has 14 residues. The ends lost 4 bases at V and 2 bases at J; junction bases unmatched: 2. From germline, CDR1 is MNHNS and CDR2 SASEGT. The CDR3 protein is CASSGGQGTYEQYF. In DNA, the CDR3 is TGTGCCAGCAGTGGGGGACAGGGGACCTACGAGCAGTACTTC.

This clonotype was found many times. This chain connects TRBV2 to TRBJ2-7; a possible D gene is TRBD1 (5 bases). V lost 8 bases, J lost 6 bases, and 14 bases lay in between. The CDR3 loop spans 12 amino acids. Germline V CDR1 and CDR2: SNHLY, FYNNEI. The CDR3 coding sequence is TGTGCCAGCGGCGAGCAGGGTTCCGAGCAGTACTTC. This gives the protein CASGEQGSEQYF.

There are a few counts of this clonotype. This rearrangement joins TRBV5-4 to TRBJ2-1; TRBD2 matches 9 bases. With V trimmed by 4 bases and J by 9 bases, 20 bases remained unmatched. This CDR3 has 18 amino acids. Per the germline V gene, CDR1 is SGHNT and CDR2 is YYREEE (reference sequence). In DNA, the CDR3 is TGTGCCAGCAGCCCCGGACAGGCCGGGACTAGCACAGGTCGTGAGCAGTTCTTC. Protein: CASSPGQAGTSTGREQFF.

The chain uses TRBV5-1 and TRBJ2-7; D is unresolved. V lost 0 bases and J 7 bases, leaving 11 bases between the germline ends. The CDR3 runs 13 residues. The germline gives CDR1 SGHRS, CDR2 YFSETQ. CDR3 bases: TGCGCCAGCAGCTTGGGGGCCCTTGGGGAGCAGTACTTC. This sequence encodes CASSLGALGEQYF.

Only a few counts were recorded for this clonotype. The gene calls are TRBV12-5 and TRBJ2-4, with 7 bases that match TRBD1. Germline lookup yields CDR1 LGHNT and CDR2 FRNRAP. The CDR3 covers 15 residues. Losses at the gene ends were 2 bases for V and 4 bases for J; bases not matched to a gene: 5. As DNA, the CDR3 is TGTGCTAGTGGTTTGTCCCAGGGACAGAAAAACATTCAGTACTTC. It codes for CASGLSQGQKNIQYF.